This TCR beta chain was documented in a study of blood T cells in healthy people across ages. The germline V gene encodes CDR1 MDHEN and CDR2 SYDVKM. The CDR3 is 12 residues long. V was clipped by 7 bases and J by 3 bases, with 10 bases between them. Remarks on this clonotype: The antigen remains undetermined.

Whole-study findings and limits: PBMCs left unsorted prevented a conclusive naive versus antigen-experienced comparison.

Next came a second PCR, run for about 6 to 12 cycles, which used a sample-barcoded 5' primer along with a J-beta primer mix. A tag from a template-switch adaptor with 12 random nucleotides marked each cDNA molecule. No fewer than 3 million CDR3-containing paired-end reads came from each sample. MiXCR, applied by TCRdb to the 5' RACE reads, yields one record per CDR3 protein. The sample shows about 970,000 distinct CDR3 sequences, around 54% of them seen only once. Sequenced sample: blood. The TCR sequence derives from a woman between 55 and 75 years old in good health. The chain combines TRBV28 with TRBJ2-7; no reliable D call. The CDR3 loop is CASMGSYYEQYF. CDR3 sequence (DNA): TGTGCCAGCATGGGATCATACTACGAGCAGTACTTC.